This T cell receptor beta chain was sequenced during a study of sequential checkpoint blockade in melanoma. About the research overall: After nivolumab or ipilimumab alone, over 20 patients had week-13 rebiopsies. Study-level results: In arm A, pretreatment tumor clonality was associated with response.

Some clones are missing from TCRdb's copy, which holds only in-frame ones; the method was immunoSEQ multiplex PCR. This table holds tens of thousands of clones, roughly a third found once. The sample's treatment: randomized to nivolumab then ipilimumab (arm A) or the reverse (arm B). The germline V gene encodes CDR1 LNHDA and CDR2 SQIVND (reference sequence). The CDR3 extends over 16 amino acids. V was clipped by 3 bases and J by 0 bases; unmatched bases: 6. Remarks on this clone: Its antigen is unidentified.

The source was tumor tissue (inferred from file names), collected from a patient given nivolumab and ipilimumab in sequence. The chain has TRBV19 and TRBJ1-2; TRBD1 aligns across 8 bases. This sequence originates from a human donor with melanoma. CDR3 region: CASSIPGQVSNYGYTF. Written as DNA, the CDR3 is TGTGCCAGTAGTATCCCGGGACAGGTCTCTAACTATGGCTACACCTTC.